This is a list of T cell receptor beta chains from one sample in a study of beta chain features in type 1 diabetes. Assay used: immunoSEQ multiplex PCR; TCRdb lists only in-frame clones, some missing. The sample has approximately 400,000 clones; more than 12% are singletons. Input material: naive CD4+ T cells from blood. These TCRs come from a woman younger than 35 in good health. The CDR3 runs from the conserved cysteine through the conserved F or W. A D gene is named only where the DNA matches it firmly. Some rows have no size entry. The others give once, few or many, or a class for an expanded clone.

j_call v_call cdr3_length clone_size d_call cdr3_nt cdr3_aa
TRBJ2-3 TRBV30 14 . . TGTGCCTGGAAGGGGGGGTACGGCACAGATACGCAGTATTTT CAWKGGYGTDTQYF
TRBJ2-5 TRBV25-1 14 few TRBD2 TGTGCCAGCAGTGGGAAGGCGGGAGTGGAGACCCAGTACTTC CASSGKAGVETQYF
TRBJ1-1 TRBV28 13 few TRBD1 TGTGCCAGCAGTCCCCCGGGACAGGTGGAAGCTTTCTTT CASSPPGQVEAFF
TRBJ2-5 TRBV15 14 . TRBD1 TGTGCCACCACCCCGGACAGGGGGGGAGAGACCCAGTACTTC CATTPDRGGETQYF
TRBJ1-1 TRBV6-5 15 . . TGTGCCACCCAGCGAGTTAACCAACAGAACACTGAAGCTTTCTTT CATQRVNQQNTEAFF
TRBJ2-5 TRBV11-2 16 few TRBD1 TGTGCCAGCAGCTGGCGACAGGGGGTTTCGCAAGAGACCCAGTACTTC CASSWRQGVSQETQYF
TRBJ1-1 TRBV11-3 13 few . TGTGCCAGCAGCTCTGTGCGGAACACTGAAGCTTTCTTT CASSSVRNTEAFF
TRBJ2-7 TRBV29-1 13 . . TGCAGCGTTGTTGTTCCAGGATTATACGAGCAGTACTTC CSVVVPGLYEQYF
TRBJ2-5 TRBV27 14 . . TGTGCCAGCAGTTTATGGGGCGGGACTGAGACCCAGTACTTC CASSLWGGTETQYF
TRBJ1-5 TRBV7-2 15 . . TGTGCCAGCAGCCACGGGGGAAGTAGCAATCAGCCCCAGCATTTT CASSHGGSSNQPQHF
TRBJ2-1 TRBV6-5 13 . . TGTGCCAGCAGGGAGGCAATGAGTGACGTTAGGTTCTTC CASREAMSDVRFF
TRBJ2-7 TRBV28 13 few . TGTGCCAGCAGTCCTACAGGGTTCCACGAGCAGTACTTC CASSPTGFHEQYF
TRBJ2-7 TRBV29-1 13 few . TGCAGCGTTGAGCCAGGGGAGTCCTACGAGCAGTACTTC CSVEPGESYEQYF
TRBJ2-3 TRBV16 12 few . TGTGCCAGCAGCCACTACACAGATACGCAGTATTTT CASSHYTDTQYF
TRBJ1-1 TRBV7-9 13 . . TGTGCCAGCAGTCAACAGATGAACACTGAAGCTTTCTTT CASSQQMNTEAFF
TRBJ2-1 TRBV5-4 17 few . TGTGCCAGCAGCTTGGCCAGGCAGAGGGCGGGGTACAATGAGCAGTTCTTC CASSLARQRAGYNEQFF
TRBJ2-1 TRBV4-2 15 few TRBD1 TGTGCCAGCAGCCGGTCCGGGACAGCATACAATGAGCAGTTCTTC CASSRSGTAYNEQFF
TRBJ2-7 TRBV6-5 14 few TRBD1 TGTGCCAGCAGTCGGGGACAGGCTTCCTACGAGCAGTACTTC CASSRGQASYEQYF
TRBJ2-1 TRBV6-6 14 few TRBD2 TGTGCCAGCCAAACGGGAGGGGGTTACAATGAGCAGTTCTTC CASQTGGGYNEQFF
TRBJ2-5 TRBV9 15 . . TGTGCCAGCAGCGTAGAGGGACTCCGGAGGGAGACCCAGTACTTC CASSVEGLRRETQYF
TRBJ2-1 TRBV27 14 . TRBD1 TGTGCCAGCAGTGCATACAGGGGGGACAATGAGCAGTTCTTC CASSAYRGDNEQFF
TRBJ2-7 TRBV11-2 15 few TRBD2 TGTGCCAGCAGCCCCCTAAGCGGGAGAGGTAACGAGCAGTACTTC CASSPLSGRGNEQYF
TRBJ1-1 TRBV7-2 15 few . TGTGCCAGCAGCTGGCGGACAGTTCTGGACACTGAAGCTTTCTTT CASSWRTVLDTEAFF
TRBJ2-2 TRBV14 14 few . TGTGCCAGCCGTTTGACGGGGGAGACCGGGGAGCTGTTTTTT CASRLTGETGELFF
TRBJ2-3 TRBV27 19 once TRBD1 TGTGCCAGCAGTTTACGAGCCCTCTTCACAGGGGTTAGCACAGATACGCAGTATTTT CASSLRALFTGVSTDTQYF
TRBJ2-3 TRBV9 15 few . TGTGCCAGCAGCGCGGAGTTGTTTCGGTCCGGTACGCAGTATTTT CASSAELFRSGTQYF
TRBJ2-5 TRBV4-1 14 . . TGCGCCAGCAGCCCCAGGACAGTACAAGAGACCCAGTACTTC CASSPRTVQETQYF
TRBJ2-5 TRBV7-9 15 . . TGTGCCAGCAGCTTAGGTAGTCGGGTCGCGGAGACCCAGTACTTC CASSLGSRVAETQYF
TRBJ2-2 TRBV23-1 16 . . TGCGCCAGCAGTCCTCAATATGTGACTTGGCCCGGGGAGCTGTTTTTT CASSPQYVTWPGELFF
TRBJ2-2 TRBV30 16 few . TGTGCCTGGAGTAGACGCGGGGCAGGAGACACCGGGGAGCTGTTTTTT CAWSRRGAGDTGELFF
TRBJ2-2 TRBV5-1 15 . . TGCGCCAGCAGCTTGTCTAGCGTGGGCACCGGGGAGCTGTTTTTT CASSLSSVGTGELFF
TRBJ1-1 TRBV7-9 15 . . TGTGCCAGCAGCTTACCTCGGGGGGGAAGCACTGAAGCTTTCTTT CASSLPRGGSTEAFF
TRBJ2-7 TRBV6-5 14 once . TGTGCCAGCAGTTACTCGAGAAGGACAGCAGAGCAGTACTTC CASSYSRRTAEQYF
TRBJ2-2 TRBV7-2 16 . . TGTGCCAGCAGCTCCCAGCGGCCAGTGAACACCGGGGAGCTGTTTTTT CASSSQRPVNTGELFF
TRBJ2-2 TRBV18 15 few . TGTGCCAGCTCACCGAAAACCTCACCTTCCACCGGGTCCATTTTT CASSPKTSPSTGSIF
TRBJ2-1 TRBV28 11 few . TGTGCCAGCAGACTATACAATGAGCAGTTCTTC CASRLYNEQFF
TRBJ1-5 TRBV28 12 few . TGTGCCAGCAGGTCCCTGAATCAGCCCCAGCATTTT CASRSLNQPQHF